This TCR beta chain stems from a study of cytomegalovirus exposure and HLA in healthy donors. The PCR employed 60 Vbeta primers together with 13 Jbeta primers. The protocol was immunoSEQ multiplex PCR, while the TCRdb copy is restricted to in-frame clones and leaves out a portion. Its table records around 130,000 clones. Findings and limits, study-wide: Specific recognition of CMV antigens was confirmed in vitro for a few chains (all CMV-associated). As a later analysis showed, several of the most significant clusters appeared to be linked to common viral pathogens. According to a later analysis, most TCR beta chains associated with CMV appeared HLA-restricted. Available immune exposure information was restricted to CMV serostatus only.

The CDR3 sequence is 15 residues long. The germline gives CDR1 MNHEY, CDR2 SMNVEV (reference sequence). Trimming took 2 bases from V and 1 from J, leaving 9 bases between them. Concerning this clone itself: Its antigen remains unknown.

The clonotype originates from a woman aged 55-70 years in good health and CMV-seronegative. V is TRBV27 and J is TRBJ1-5; D not certain. Sequencing used PBMCs. The CDR3 reads CASSLGDGSNQPQHF. The CDR3 bases are TGTGCCAGCAGTTTAGGAGACGGAAGCAATCAGCCCCAGCATTTT.